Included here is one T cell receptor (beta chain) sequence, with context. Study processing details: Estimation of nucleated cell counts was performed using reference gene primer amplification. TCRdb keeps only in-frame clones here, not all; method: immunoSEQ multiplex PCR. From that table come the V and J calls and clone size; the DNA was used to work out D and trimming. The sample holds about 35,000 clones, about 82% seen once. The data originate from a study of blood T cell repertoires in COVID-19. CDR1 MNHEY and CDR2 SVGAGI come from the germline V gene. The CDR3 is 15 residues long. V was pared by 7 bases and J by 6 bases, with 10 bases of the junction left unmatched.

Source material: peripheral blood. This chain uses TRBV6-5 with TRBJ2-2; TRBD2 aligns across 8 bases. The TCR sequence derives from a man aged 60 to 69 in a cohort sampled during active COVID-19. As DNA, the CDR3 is TGTGCCAGCACCCTTCCGGGGGGGGGCCCCGGGGAGCTGTTTTTT. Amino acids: CASTLPGGGPGELFF.